The T cell receptor (beta chain) described here comes from a study of radiation and T cells in renal cell carcinoma. Time point in this sample: blood 2 weeks post-SBRT. The treatment: 15 Gy SBRT to primary tumor, nephrectomy 4 weeks later. CDR3 length: 14 amino acids. In germline, CDR1 is SGHTA, CDR2 FQGTGA. V was shortened by 5 bases and J by 1 base, with 11 bases between the two germline ends. TCRdb's table, derived via immunoSEQ multiplex PCR, lists solely in-frame clones and lacks some. Among about 150,000 clones, approximately 88% were seen once, and the ten largest hold over 10%. This receptor was taken from a woman between 45 and 60 years old with renal cell carcinoma. The starting material was blood, obtained from a patient whose treatment included radiotherapy and nephrectomy. The chain has TRBV7-3 and TRBJ1-1; D is perhaps TRBD1 (6 bases). This chain's CDR3 is CASSPLGGNTEAFF. In nucleotides, the CDR3 is TGTGCCAGCAGCCCCCTAGGGGGGAACACTGAAGCTTTCTTT.